Below, 21 T cell receptor beta chains from the same sample are listed, as sequenced in a study of identical twins. In TCRdb, the 5' RACE reads were re-called with MiXCR into one record per CDR3 protein. Of about 450,000 distinct CDR3 sequences in the sample, roughly 18% are singletons; the top ten hold 12%. Sequencing was done on a sample of naive T cells sorted from blood. Source of these receptors: a man aged 50 to 60 in good health.

This clonotype was found many times. The genes are TRBV12-3 or TRBV12-4 and TRBJ1-1; D is unclear. CDR3 length: 14 amino acids. V shed 5 bases and J shed 3 bases, with 13 bases lying between them. The CDR3 DNA reads TGTGCCAGCAGTCCCCCAGGTGGTTACACTGAAGCTTTCTTT. Translated, it gives CASSPPGGYTEAFF.

This chain links TRBV19 with TRBJ2-3; D may be TRBD2 (5 bases). The germline V and J ends were trimmed by 10 bases and 1 base, with 12 bases remaining between them. Germline CDR1 reads LNHDA; CDR2 reads SQIVND (reference sequence). The CDR3 length is 13 residues. CDR3 amino acids: CATPGSRTDTQYF. CDR3 DNA: TGTGCCACCCCGGGGTCGCGCACAGATACGCAGTATTTT.

Only a few counts were recorded for this clonotype. This rearrangement joins TRBV4-2 to TRBJ2-2; the D is unclear. V lost 2 bases and J 5 bases, leaving 15 bases between the germline ends. The CDR3 is 16 amino acids. Germline CDR1 LGHNA, CDR2 YNFKEQ. The CDR3 DNA reads TGTGCCAGCAGCCAAATGGGCGGCGGTTTAACCGGGGAGCTGTTTTTT. Encoded protein: CASSQMGGGLTGELFF.

V usage is TRBV28 and J usage is TRBJ2-1, with 7 bases matching TRBD2. V shed 4 bases, J shed 5 bases, and the junction held 11 bases outside the gene matches. This CDR3 region has 16 residues. From germline, CDR1 is MDHEN and CDR2 SYDVKM. Written as DNA, the CDR3 is TGTGCCAGCAGTTGGTCAGGGAAACGGGGGGACAATGAGCAGTTCTTC. Its protein is CASSWSGKRGDNEQFF. Full variable domain (missing parts from reference TRBV28 and TRBJ2-1): DVKVTQSSRYLVKRTGEKVFLECVQDMDHENMFWYRQDPGLGLRLIYFSYDVKMKEKGDIPEGYSVSREKKERFSLILESASTNQTSMYLCASSWSGKRGDNEQFFGPGTRLTVL.

The sample holds many counts of this clonotype. J is TRBJ2-4 and V is TRBV28; no clear D gene. Trimming took 4 bases from V and 0 from J, leaving 16 bases between them. CDR3 length equals 17 residues. CDR1 MDHEN and CDR2 SYDVKM come from the germline V gene. Here the CDR3 reads CASSSSRLTIAKNIQYF. In nucleotides, the CDR3 is TGTGCCAGCAGTTCCAGTCGCCTTACTATAGCCAAAAACATTCAGTACTTC.

A few counts support this clonotype. In DNA, the CDR3 is TGTGCCAGCAGTCTACACCCGAAGAGGATGGGTGAGCAGTTCTTC. This translates into CASSLHPKRMGEQFF. The V gene is TRBV6-5, the J gene TRBJ2-1; no clear D. This CDR3 spans 15 amino acids. V was clipped by 5 bases and J by 9 bases, with 20 bases between them. CDR1 is MNHEY and CDR2 is SVGAGI in the germline V gene.

The J gene is TRBJ1-1, the V gene TRBV10-1; no firm D call. Germline V gene sequence: CDR1 WNHNN, CDR2 SYGVQD (reference sequence). The ends were cut back, 3 bases at V and 1 base at J, with 12 bases in the middle. The CDR3 has 15 amino acids. CDR3 amino acids: CASSDFGLGNTEAFF. DNA for the CDR3: TGCGCCAGCAGTGATTTTGGGTTAGGGAACACTGAAGCTTTCTTT.

This clonotype occurred many times. The chain uses TRBV4-2 and TRBJ1-6, with no clear D. Per the germline V gene, CDR1 is LGHNA and CDR2 is YNFKEQ. The CDR3 spans 16 residues. Trimming stripped 6 bases from V and 6 bases from J, with 18 bases between. CDR3 DNA: TGTGCCAGCAGACTTGACACCGGGTCTAGTAATTCACCCCTCCACTTT. Translated: CASRLDTGSSNSPLHF.

The rearrangement joins TRBV5-1 to TRBJ2-3; D could derive from TRBD1 or TRBD2 (5 bases each). Between the trimmed V and J ends, which lost 4 bases and 6 bases, there was a span of 18 bases. CDR3 length: 15 amino acids. Germline V gene sequence: CDR1 SGHRS, CDR2 YFSETQ. The CDR3 DNA is TGCGCCAGCAGCCTAACCATCGGTGGGGGTGATACGCAGTATTTT. Its translation is CASSLTIGGGDTQYF.

This clonotype was observed many times. The rearrangement joins TRBV7-2 to TRBJ2-7; D possibly corresponds to TRBD2 (5 bases). Germline CDR1 and CDR2: SGHTA and FQGNSA. The V and J ends lost 5 bases and 0 bases respectively, with 8 bases between them. CDR3 length: 13 amino acids. CDR3 coding DNA: TGTGCCAGCAGCCACCGGGACTCCTACGAGCAGTACTTC. Its translation: CASSHRDSYEQYF. The variable domain in full, completed from reference TRBV7-2 and TRBJ2-7, reads GAGVSQSPSNKVTEKGKDVELRCDPISGHTALYWYRQSLGQGLEFLIYFQGNSAPDKSGLPSDRFSAERTGGSVSTLTIQRTQQEDSAVYLCASSHRDSYEQYFGPGTRLTVT.

There are a few counts of this clonotype. V and J are TRBV20-1 and TRBJ2-1; 10 nucleotides line up with TRBD2. CDR3 length: 13 residues. CDR1 DFQATT and CDR2 SNEGSKA come from the germline V gene (reference sequence). In DNA form, the CDR3 reads TGCGGGATAGCGGGAGGTTTCTACAATGAGCAGTTCTTC. This encodes CGIAGGFYNEQFF.

This clonotype showed up many times. This chain uses TRBV20-1 with TRBJ1-1; D is ambiguous. Germline CDR1 is DFQATT and CDR2 is SNEGSKA (reference sequence). Trimming took off 1 base at V and 7 bases at J, with 7 bases between the two ends. This CDR3 comprises 11 residues. CDR3 DNA: TGCAGTGCTAGAGGGTCTCGTGAAGCTTTCTTT. It yields the protein CSARGSREAFF.

This clonotype was seen at least ten times. The gene calls are TRBV4-3 and TRBJ1-1, with D uncertain. Germline CDR1 is LGHNA and CDR2 is YSLEER. V was clipped by 0 bases and J by 2 bases, with 7 bases between them. This CDR3 contains 14 residues. CDR3 amino acids: CASSQDVTNTEAFF. For the CDR3, the DNA is TGCGCCAGCAGCCAAGATGTAACTAACACTGAAGCTTTCTTT.

This clonotype was counted a single time. The rearrangement links TRBV20-1 to TRBJ2-3, with TRBD2 matching over 7 bases. The CDR3 loop spans 15 amino acids. The V gene end was trimmed by 1 base and the J gene end by 3 bases; junction bases not matched to a gene: 7. Germline V gene lookup returns CDR1 DFQATT and CDR2 SNEGSKA (reference sequence). CDR3 sequence: CSARGRSSGTDTQYF. CDR3 nucleotide sequence: TGCAGTGCTAGAGGAAGGAGTAGCGGGACAGATACGCAGTATTTT.

This clonotype appeared a few times. The J gene is TRBJ2-1, the V gene TRBV7-2; tentatively, D is TRBD1 or TRBD2 (5 bases each). In germline, CDR1 is SGHTA, CDR2 FQGNSA. This CDR3 region has 15 residues. Deletions cut 0 bases from V and 8 bases from J, with 14 bases between. CDR3 sequence: CASSLAVWDVDEQFF. The DNA for the CDR3 is TGTGCCAGCAGCTTAGCGGTGTGGGACGTCGATGAGCAGTTCTTC. Full variable domain (rest looked up from reference TRBV7-2 and TRBJ2-1): GAGVSQSPSNKVTEKGKDVELRCDPISGHTALYWYRQSLGQGLEFLIYFQGNSAPDKSGLPSDRFSAERTGGSVSTLTIQRTQQEDSAVYLCASSLAVWDVDEQFFGPGTRLTVL.

Many counts were recorded for this clonotype. This chain joins TRBV5-1 and TRBJ2-7; TRBD1 is a possible D gene (6 bases). The germline V gene has CDR1 SGHRS and CDR2 YFSETQ. The CDR3 length is 13 residues. Trimming took off 3 bases at V and 5 bases at J, with 12 bases between the two ends. This chain's CDR3 is CASSYAQGNEQYF. Here the CDR3 DNA reads TGCGCCAGCAGCTACGCACAGGGTAACGAGCAGTACTTC.

The chain has TRBV24-1 and TRBJ2-2; TRBD1 is a possible D gene (5 bases). The V gene lost 3 bases and the J gene lost 7 bases, with 8 bases spanning the gap. Germline values: CDR1 KGHDR, CDR2 SFDVKD. This CDR3 has 13 amino acids. Here the CDR3 DNA reads TGTGCCACCAGTGATGGGGCCCGCGGGGAGCTGTTTTTT. Protein product: CATSDGARGELFF.

This chain uses TRBV20-1 with TRBJ1-2; 8 positions agree with TRBD1. Germline-derived CDR1 and CDR2 are DFQATT and SNEGSKA (reference sequence). CDR3 size: 12 residues. V gave up 2 bases and J gave up 8 bases; unmatched junction bases: 4. This CDR3 is CSARQGAAGYTF. CDR3 nucleotides: TGCAGTGCTAGACAGGGGGCTGCCGGCTACACCTTC.

This chain links TRBV11-2 with TRBJ2-7; no clear D gene. Trimming removed 4 bases from V and 2 bases from J, with 21 bases in between. The CDR3 sequence is 17 residues long. Germline V gene lookup returns CDR1 SGHAT and CDR2 FQNNGV. CDR3 residues: CASSSSPGVNSPYEQYF. The DNA of the CDR3 is TGTGCCAGCAGCTCCTCCCCTGGGGTCAATTCGCCCTACGAGCAGTACTTC.

This clonotype was seen a few times. This chain connects TRBV20-1 to TRBJ2-2; D gene ambiguous. V shed 0 bases and J shed 1 base, with 18 bases lying between them. The length of the CDR3 is 18 residues. Germline values: CDR1 DFQATT, CDR2 SNEGSKA (reference sequence). The CDR3: CSARDNSGRRRNTGELFF. The CDR3 nucleotides read TGCAGTGCTAGAGATAATTCCGGTCGGCGACGGAACACCGGGGAGCTGTTTTTT.

In its sample, this clonotype was seen a few times. The rearrangement links TRBV5-1 to TRBJ2-7, with 12 bases that match TRBD2. The CDR3 totals 15 residues. Losses at the gene ends were 4 bases for V and 1 base for J; bases not matched to a gene: 3. The germline gives CDR1 SGHRS, CDR2 YFSETQ. The CDR3, as DNA: TGCGCCAGCAGCCGGACTAGCGGGACGTCCTACGAGCAGTACTTC. Translation: CASSRTSGTSYEQYF.